Described below is a single T cell receptor beta chain sequence and its context. Assay used: immunoSEQ multiplex PCR; TCRdb lists only in-frame clones, some missing. The sample has approximately 290,000 clones, roughly 84% seen once. Germline V gene data show CDR1 as MGHRA and CDR2 as YSYEKL. This CDR3 is built from 19 residues. V trimming: 4 bases; J trimming: 5 bases; junction bases outside the gene matches: 12. The sample originates from a study of blood T cell repertoires in COVID-19. Study in general: Sites across the United States, Italy and Spain contributed samples from acute and convalescent COVID-19.

The sample taken for sequencing was peripheral blood. The chain is built from TRBV4-1 and TRBJ2-2; TRBD2 matches 14 bases. This sequence was found in a person aged 65 to 85 with COVID-19, enrolled during active disease. CDR3 amino acids: CASSPRLAGGRMGTGELFF. The CDR3 bases are TGCGCCAGCAGCCCCCGACTAGCGGGAGGGCGTATGGGGACCGGGGAGCTGTTTTTT.